This T cell receptor beta chain was documented in a study of T cells in localized non-small cell lung cancer. Study-level results: Heterogeneity remains possible because sequencing was limited to only one tumor region. Within adjacent lung there appeared a median around 55 of the top 100 tumor clones. Higher blood T cell density went with longer overall survival. Maximal T cell clonality occurred in uninvolved adjacent lung, with tumor ranking below it.

Worth noting for this clone: The antigen remains unidentified.

The CDR3 loop spans 15 amino acids. V was pared by 3 bases and J by 1 base, with 13 bases between. CDR1 is SGHRS and CDR2 is YFSETQ in the germline V gene. TCRdb's table, derived via immunoSEQ multiplex PCR, lists solely in-frame clones and lacks some. This table has fewer than 25,000 clones, 92% appearing once. The specimen comprised peripheral blood, sampled before any cancer treatment. The origin of this receptor is a woman between 40 and 69 years old with stage I lung adenocarcinoma. This chain connects TRBV5-1 to TRBJ2-5, with a weak D call TRBD2 (6 bases). In DNA, the CDR3 is TGCGCCAGCAGCTACCTTAGCGGACCCCAAGAGACCCAGTACTTC. This encodes CASSYLSGPQETQYF.